This TCR beta chain was identified during a study of beta chain features in type 1 diabetes. Study-wide results and limits: All four CD4+ subsets of Type 1 diabetes patients contained TCRB CDR3s that were moderately but significantly shorter. Sampled from patients, naive, central memory and Treg TCRB repertoires appeared more similar than those sampled from healthy donors.

As regards this clone: Its antigen is unknown.

The isolated RNA, all of it, was reverse transcribed, so expressed TCRB transcripts were what got sequenced. This table comes from immunoSEQ multiplex PCR, and its TCRdb copy is limited to in-frame clones, with some not included. The sample records 150,000 or so clones, almost 65% being singletons. Every donor provided one heparinised blood draw, which averaged approximately 100 mL. CD4+ naive, central memory, regulatory and stem cell-like memory subsets were isolated by sorting on CD45RO/CCR7/CD25/CD127/CD95/CD27. CDR3 length: 17 residues. The germline CDR1 and CDR2 sequences are MNHEY and SMNVEV (reference sequence). V lost 5 bases, J lost 4 bases, and 13 bases stayed unmatched.

The origin of this receptor is a young man with type 1 diabetes. Material for sequencing was naive CD4+ T cells from blood. The chain has TRBV27 and TRBJ2-5; 10 bases map to TRBD2. CDR3 amino acids: CASSRRLAGQWGETQYF. The CDR3 bases are TGTGCCAGCAGTCGACGACTAGCGGGCCAGTGGGGAGAGACCCAGTACTTC.